This passage covers 7 T cell receptor beta chains from one sample sequenced in a study of cytomegalovirus exposure and HLA in healthy donors. The PCR made use of 60 Vbeta and 13 Jbeta primers. Libraries were prepared by immunoSEQ multiplex PCR; TCRdb keeps only in-frame clonotypes and omits some of them. Of about 180,000 clones detected, 70% to 85% appear once; the ten largest clones hold about 1.5%. The sample comprised PBMCs. Receptors originate from a woman aged 30 to 39 in good health and CMV-seropositive.

This chain connects TRBV7-2 to TRBJ2-5, with 11 bases identical to TRBD2. Looked up from germline, CDR1 is SGHTA and CDR2 is FQGNSA. V shed 1 base and J 1 base; nucleotides not matched to a gene: 2. This CDR3 has 16 residues. In DNA form, the CDR3 reads TGTGCCAGCAGCTTAGTTACTAGCGGGAGCCAAGAGACCCAGTACTTC. Residues: CASSLVTSGSQETQYF.

The sample holds a few counts of this clone. The chain carries TRBV2 and TRBJ2-3, with 9 positions matching TRBD2. The CDR3 runs to 13 residues. CDR1 and CDR2 from the germline V gene are SNHLY and FYNNEI. The ends lost 8 bases at V and 4 bases at J; junction bases unmatched: 4. The CDR3 spells CASVAGAPDTQYF. The CDR3 DNA is TGTGCCAGCGTAGCGGGAGCCCCAGATACGCAGTATTTT.

This clone has only a few counts. The chain recombines TRBV6-6 with TRBJ2-3, with D maybe TRBD1 (6 bases). From germline, CDR1 is MNHNY and CDR2 SVGAGI (reference sequence). V dropped 9 bases and J dropped 2 bases, with 12 bases sitting between them. CDR3 size: 13 residues. CDR3 sequence reads: CASKQGFTDTQYF. The CDR3 nucleotides read TGTGCCAGTAAACAGGGCTTCACAGATACGCAGTATTTT.

The chain is built from TRBV27 and TRBJ2-7; 8 bases are shared with TRBD1. The length of the CDR3 is 15 residues. The germline V gene encodes CDR1 MNHEY and CDR2 SMNVEV (reference sequence). V shed 7 bases, J shed 2 bases, and the junction held 10 bases outside the gene matches. The DNA for the CDR3 is TGTGCCAGCACCAAACGGACAGGGAGCCCCTACGAGCAGTACTTC. This sequence encodes CASTKRTGSPYEQYF.

The chain recombines TRBV14 with TRBJ2-1, with D possibly TRBD2 on 5 matching bases. The CDR3 is made up of 16 amino acids. Trimming shortened V by 3 bases and J by 4 bases, and 16 bases separated the two germline ends. Germline values: CDR1 SGHDN, CDR2 FVKESK. CDR3 in amino acids: CASSHLSGVGYNEQFF. The CDR3 region has the DNA TGTGCCAGCAGCCACCTCAGCGGTGTCGGTTACAATGAGCAGTTCTTC.

A note on this clone: A junction boundary mismatches the germline segment, possibly from a read error. This sequence joins TRBV6-5 and TRBJ2-3; 7 bases match TRBD2. Germline assignment: CDR1 MNHEY and CDR2 SVGAGI. The CDR3 is 13 amino acids. Here the CDR3 DNA reads TGTGCCAGCATTGGGGAGGGCACAGGTACGCAGTATTTT. Translating it yields CASIGEGTGTQYF.

The V call is TRBV27, the J call TRBJ2-5; D is undetermined. Germline CDR1 is MNHEY and CDR2 is SMNVEV (reference sequence). Trimming left V 1 base short and J 0 bases short, with 6 bases between. The CDR3 is 14 residues long. The CDR3, as DNA: TGTGCCAGCAGTTTATGGAGCGACCAAGAGACCCAGTACTTC. This sequence encodes CASSLWSDQETQYF.